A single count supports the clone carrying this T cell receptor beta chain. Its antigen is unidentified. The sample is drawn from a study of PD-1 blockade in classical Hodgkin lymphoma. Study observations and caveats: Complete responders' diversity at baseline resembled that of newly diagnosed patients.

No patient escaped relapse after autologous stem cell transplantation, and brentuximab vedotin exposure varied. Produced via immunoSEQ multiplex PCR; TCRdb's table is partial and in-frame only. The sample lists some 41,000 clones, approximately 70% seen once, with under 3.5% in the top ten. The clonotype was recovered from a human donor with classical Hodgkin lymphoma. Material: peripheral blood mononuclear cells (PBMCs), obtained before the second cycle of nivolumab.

The CDR3 bases are TGTGCCAGCAGCGCCCGGGACTTTGGGGCCTACAATGAGCAGTTCTTC. This codes for CASSARDFGAYNEQFF. The rearrangement links TRBV9 to TRBJ2-1, with D perhaps TRBD2 (6 bases). CDR1 is SGDLS, CDR2 YYNGEE, per germline. V dropped 3 bases and J dropped 2 bases, with 15 bases sitting between them. The CDR3 sequence is 16 residues long.